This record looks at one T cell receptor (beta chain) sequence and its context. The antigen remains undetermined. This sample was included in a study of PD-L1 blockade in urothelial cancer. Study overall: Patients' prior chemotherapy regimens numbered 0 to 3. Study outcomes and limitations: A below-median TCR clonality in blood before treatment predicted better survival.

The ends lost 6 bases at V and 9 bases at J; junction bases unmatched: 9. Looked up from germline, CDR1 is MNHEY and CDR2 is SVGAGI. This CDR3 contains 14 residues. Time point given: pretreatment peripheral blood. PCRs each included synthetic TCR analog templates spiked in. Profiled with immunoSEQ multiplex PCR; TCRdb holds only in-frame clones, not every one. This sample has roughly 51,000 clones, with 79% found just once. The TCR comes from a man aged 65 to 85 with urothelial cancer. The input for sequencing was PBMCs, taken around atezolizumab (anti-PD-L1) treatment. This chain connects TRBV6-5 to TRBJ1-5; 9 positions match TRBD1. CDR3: CASRAHRGLGPQHF. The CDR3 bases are TGTGCCAGCAGGGCTCACAGGGGGCTGGGGCCCCAGCATTTT.